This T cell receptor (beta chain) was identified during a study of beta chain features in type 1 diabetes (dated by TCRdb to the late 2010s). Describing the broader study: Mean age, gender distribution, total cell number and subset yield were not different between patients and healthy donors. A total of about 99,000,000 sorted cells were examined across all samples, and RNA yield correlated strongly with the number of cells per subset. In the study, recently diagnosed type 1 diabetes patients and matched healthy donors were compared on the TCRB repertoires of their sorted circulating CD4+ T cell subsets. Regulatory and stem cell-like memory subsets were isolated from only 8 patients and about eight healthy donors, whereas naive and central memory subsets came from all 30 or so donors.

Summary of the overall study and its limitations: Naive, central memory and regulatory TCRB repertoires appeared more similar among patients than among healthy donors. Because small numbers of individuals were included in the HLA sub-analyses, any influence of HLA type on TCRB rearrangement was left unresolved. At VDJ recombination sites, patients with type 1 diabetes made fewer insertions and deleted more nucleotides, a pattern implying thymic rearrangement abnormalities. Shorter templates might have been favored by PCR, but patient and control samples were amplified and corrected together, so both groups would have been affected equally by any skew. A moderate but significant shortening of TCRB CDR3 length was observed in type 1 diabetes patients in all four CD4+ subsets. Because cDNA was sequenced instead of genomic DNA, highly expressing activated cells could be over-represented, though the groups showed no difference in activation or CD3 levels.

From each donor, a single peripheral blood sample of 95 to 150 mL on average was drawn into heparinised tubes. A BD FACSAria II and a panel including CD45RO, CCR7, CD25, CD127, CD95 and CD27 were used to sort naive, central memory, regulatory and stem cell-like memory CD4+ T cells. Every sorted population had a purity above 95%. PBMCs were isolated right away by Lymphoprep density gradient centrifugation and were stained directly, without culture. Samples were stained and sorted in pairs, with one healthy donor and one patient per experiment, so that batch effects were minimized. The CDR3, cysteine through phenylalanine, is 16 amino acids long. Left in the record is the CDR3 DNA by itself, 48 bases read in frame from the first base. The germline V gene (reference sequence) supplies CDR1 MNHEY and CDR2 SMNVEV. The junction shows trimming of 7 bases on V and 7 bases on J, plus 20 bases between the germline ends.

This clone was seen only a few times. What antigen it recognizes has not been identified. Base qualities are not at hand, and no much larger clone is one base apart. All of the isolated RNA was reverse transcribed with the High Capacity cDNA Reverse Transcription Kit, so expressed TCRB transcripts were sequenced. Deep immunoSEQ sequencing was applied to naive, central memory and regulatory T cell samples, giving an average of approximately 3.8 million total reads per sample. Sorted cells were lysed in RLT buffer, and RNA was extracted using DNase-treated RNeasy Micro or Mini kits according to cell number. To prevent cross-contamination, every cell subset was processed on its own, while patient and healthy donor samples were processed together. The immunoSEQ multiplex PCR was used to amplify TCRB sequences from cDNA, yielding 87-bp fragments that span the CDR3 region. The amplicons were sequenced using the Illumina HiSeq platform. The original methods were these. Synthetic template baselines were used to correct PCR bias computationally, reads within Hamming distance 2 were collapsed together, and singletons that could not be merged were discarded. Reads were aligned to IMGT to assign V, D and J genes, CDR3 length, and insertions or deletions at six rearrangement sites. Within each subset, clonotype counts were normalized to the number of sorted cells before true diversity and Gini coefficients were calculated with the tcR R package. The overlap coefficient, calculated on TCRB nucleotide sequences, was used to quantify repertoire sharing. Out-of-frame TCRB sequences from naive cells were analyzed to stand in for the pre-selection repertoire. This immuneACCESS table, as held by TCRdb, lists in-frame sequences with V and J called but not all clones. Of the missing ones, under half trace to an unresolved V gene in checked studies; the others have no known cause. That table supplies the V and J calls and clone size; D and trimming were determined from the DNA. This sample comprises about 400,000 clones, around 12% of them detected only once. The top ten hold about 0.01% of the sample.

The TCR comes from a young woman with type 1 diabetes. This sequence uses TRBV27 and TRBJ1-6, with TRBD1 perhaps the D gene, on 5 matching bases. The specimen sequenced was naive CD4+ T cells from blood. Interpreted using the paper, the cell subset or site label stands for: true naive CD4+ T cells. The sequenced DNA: TGTGCCAGCAAGATCCGGCCGGGGGGGACGAATTCACCCCTCCACTTT. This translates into CASKIRPGGTNSPLHF.